A selection of T cell receptor beta chains follows, all from one sample in a study of OX40 agonist ivuxolimab in advanced cancers. Method: immunoSEQ multiplex PCR; TCRdb's copy keeps in-frame clones and lacks some. The sample shows approximately 77,000 clones, 90% to 95% of them seen only once. Source: CD4+ or CD8+ T cells sorted from blood, taken in a trial of the OX40 agonist ivuxolimab. All receptors come from an adult with an advanced solid tumor such as melanoma, head and neck, liver or kidney cancer. The CDR3 runs from the conserved cysteine through the conserved F or W. Not all rows give a size; the values are once, few, many and, for expanded clones, a class.

>NA|TRBV28|TRBJ2-1
CASRGQMRYNEQFF
>NA|TRBV15|TRBJ2-5
CATSTKLGSWETQYF
>NA|TRBV5-1|TRBJ1-3
CASSLDGTVGNTIYF
>NA|TRBV15|TRBJ1-1
CATSRPGQGARTEAFF
>NA|TRBV2|TRBJ2-3
CASSQLLTTDTQYF
>NA|TRBV27|TRBJ1-1
CASSPSGLNTEAFF
>NA|TRBV5-1|TRBJ2-1
CASSVSPSFEQFF
>NA|TRBV5-4|TRBJ2-7
CASSLEGEQYF
>NA|TRBV6-5|TRBJ2-5
CASRQRLQETQYF
>NA|TRBV7-2|TRBJ2-7
CASSLTSGTLYEQYF
>NA|TRBV5-8|TRBJ2-3
CASSVAGGPGDTQYF
>NA|TRBV5-4|TRBJ2-5
CASSLAGSGRVETQYF
>NA|TRBV19|TRBJ2-1
CASSQPQMREQFF
>NA|TRBV7-2|TRBJ2-2
CASRSSVGELFF
>NA|TRBV27|TRBJ2-7
CASSSLAGGSYEQYF
>NA|TRBV5-1|TRBJ2-7
CASSWASGEYEQYF
>NA|TRBV9|TRBJ2-7
CASSRQILAGAYEQYF
>NA|TRBV7-9|TRBJ2-7
CASSLDQGGSYEQYF
>NA|TRBV5-6|TRBJ1-6
CASSADRASPLHF
>NA|TRBV19|TRBJ2-1
CASSIQPGLASNEQFF
>NA|TRBV5-1|TRBJ1-2
CASGEGSANYGYTF
>NA|TRBV18|TRBJ2-7
CASSPSNTYEQYF
>NA|TRBV7-2|TRBJ2-7
CASSQYNVYEQYF
>NA|TRBV4-2|TRBJ2-1
CASSQVQGRLYNEQFF
>NA|TRBV14|TRBJ2-1
CASSQAGTPYNEQFF
>once|TRBV7-2|TRBJ2-7
CASSLRAYEQYF
>NA|TRBV7-3|TRBJ2-2
CASSPGYTGELFF
>NA|TRBV5-6|TRBJ1-5
CASSFRGAHQPQHF
>NA|TRBV27|TRBJ2-7
CASSMTNNGLAYEQYF
>NA|TRBV5-4|TRBJ1-2
CASSLDRASTGYTF
>NA|TRBV5-1|TRBJ2-7
CASSSWLAGENEQYF
>NA|TRBV25-1|TRBJ1-5
CASSAGTGYSNQPQHF
>NA|TRBV4-1|TRBJ2-7
CASSQGWGPNYEQYF
>NA|TRBV10-3|TRBJ1-2
CAISSPNYGYTF
>NA|TRBV18|TRBJ2-7
CASSPRLAGEVHEQYF
>NA|TRBV7-2|TRBJ2-3
CASSLGQSTDTQYF
>NA|TRBV27|TRBJ2-5
CASGLAGVWETQYF
>NA|TRBV11-3|TRBJ2-5
CASSLRETQYF
>NA|TRBV4-3|TRBJ2-1
CASSRATGTSGRNNEQFF
>NA|TRBV28|TRBJ2-7
CASTRTGKFYEQYF
>once|TRBV6-6|TRBJ2-1
CASRRDSQEYNEQFF
>NA|TRBV2|TRBJ2-1
CASGLAVYNEQFF
>NA|TRBV28|TRBJ2-7
CASHLRFMHEQYF
>NA|TRBV29-1|TRBJ2-1
CSAYRGNNEQFF
>NA|TRBV19|TRBJ2-3
CASSMTGADTQYF
>NA|TRBV5-6|TRBJ2-3
CASSSGLAGVSSRADTQYF
>NA|TRBV5-4|TRBJ2-3
CASSLTDFDTQYF
>NA|TRBV5-1|TRBJ2-3
CASSYTDTQYF
>NA|TRBV9|TRBJ2-1
CASSVETTGTSGYNEQFF
>NA|TRBV11-3|TRBJ1-1
CAIAAAGGTEAFF